What follows are 4 T cell receptor beta chains derived from one specimen sequenced in a study of T-cell memory formation after mild COVID-19. TCRdb re-called the 5' RACE reads with MiXCR, one entry per CDR3 protein. The data hold fewer than 250,000 distinct CDR3 sequences, with 10% to 13% observed a single time. The material sequenced was PBMCs or a T cell subset sorted from them (not recorded which). These TCRs come from a man between 18 and 29 years old who had mild COVID-19 (a few samples of this study predate the infection). Cell type and time point are not known.

The chain links TRBV4-2 to TRBJ2-7; no clear D. V was shortened by 0 bases and J by 0 bases, with 6 bases between the two germline ends. The CDR3 covers 14 residues. The germline CDR1 and CDR2 sequences are LGHNA and YNFKEQ. CDR3 in amino acids: CASSQDLTSYEQYV. The CDR3 nucleotides are TGTGCCAGCAGCCAAGACCTGACCTCCTACGAGCAGTACGTC.

V usage is TRBV6-2 or TRBV6-3 and J usage is TRBJ2-7; D uncertain. Trimming shortened V by 1 base and J by 6 bases, and 10 bases separated the two germline ends. CDR1 and CDR2 from the germline V gene are MNHEY and SVGEGT. The CDR3 is 13 residues long. The CDR3 here is CASSYLPRSEQYF. In nucleotides, the CDR3 is TGTGCCAGCAGTTACTTGCCGAGGTCCGAGCAGTACTTC.

The CDR3 loop reads CASSLTGQGRNIQYF. The DNA of the CDR3 is TGTGCCAGCAGTCTTACGGGACAGGGAAGGAACATTCAGTACTTC. The chain joins TRBV5-6 to TRBJ2-4; 9 positions agree with TRBD1. CDR1 SGHDT and CDR2 YYEEEE come from the germline V gene. The CDR3 loop spans 15 amino acids. V trimming: 5 bases; J trimming: 7 bases; junction bases outside the gene matches: 10.

This clonotype was picked up a small number of times. The rearrangement links TRBV10-1 to TRBJ1-2; no definite D call. V was pared by 3 bases and J by 4 bases, with 6 bases between. The CDR3 sequence is 12 residues long. Germline V gives CDR1 WNHNN, CDR2 SYGVQD (reference sequence). CDR3 nucleotides: TGCGCCAGCAGTGATTCAGGCTATGGCTACACCTTC. Translating it yields CASSDSGYGYTF.